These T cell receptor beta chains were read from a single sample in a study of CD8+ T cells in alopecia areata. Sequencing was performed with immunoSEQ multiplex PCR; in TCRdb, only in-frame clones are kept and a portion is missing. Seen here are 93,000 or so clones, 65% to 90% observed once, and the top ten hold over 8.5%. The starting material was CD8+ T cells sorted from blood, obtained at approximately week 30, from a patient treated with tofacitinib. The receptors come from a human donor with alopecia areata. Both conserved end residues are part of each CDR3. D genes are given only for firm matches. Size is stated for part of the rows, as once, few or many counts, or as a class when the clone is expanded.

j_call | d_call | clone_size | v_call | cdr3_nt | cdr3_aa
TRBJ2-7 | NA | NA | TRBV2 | TGTGCCAGCAGTCTCAAGCGGTGGCAGTACTTC | CASSLKRWQYF
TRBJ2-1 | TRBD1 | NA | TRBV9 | TGTGCCAGCAGCCCCGGGACAGGGAATGAGCAGTTCTTC | CASSPGTGNEQFF
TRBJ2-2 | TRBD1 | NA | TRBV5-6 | TGTGCCAGCAGCTCCAGGGACAGGGGGAATTCCGGGGAGCTGTTTTTT | CASSSRDRGNSGELFF
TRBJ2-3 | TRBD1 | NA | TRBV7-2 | TGTGCCAGCAGCGCCGGTACAGGGGGTGATACGCAGTATTTT | CASSAGTGGDTQYF
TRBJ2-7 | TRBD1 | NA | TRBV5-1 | TGCGCCACTCATTCCGGGACAGGGGATGACGAGCAGTACTTC | CATHSGTGDDEQYF
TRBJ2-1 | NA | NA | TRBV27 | TGTGCCAGCAGTTTATACGGGGCCCTGATCTTC | CASSLYGALIF
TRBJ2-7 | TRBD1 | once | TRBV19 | TGTGCCAGTAGCACCCGGCTAGCAGGGGGATCCGAGCAGTACTTC | CASSTRLAGGSEQYF
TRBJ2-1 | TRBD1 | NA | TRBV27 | TGTGCCAGCAGTTACCGGGACAGACCTTACAATGAGCAGTTCTTC | CASSYRDRPYNEQFF
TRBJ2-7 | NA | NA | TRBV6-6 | TGTGCCAGCAGTTACTCGAGTAACGAGCAGTACTTC | CASSYSSNEQYF
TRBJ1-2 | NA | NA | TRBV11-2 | TGTGCCAGCAGCTTAGCATCCCAGGGTAACTATGGCTACACCTTC | CASSLASQGNYGYTF
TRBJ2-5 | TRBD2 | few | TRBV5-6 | TGTGCCAGCAGCGGGGGACTAGCGGGAACCTTATCGCAAGAGACCCAGTACTTC | CASSGGLAGTLSQETQYF
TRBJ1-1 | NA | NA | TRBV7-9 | TGTGCCAGCAGCGCCTCCACTGAAGCTTTCTTT | CASSASTEAFF
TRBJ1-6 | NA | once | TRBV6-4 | TGTGCCAGCAGTGACTCTACAGCTTATAATTCACCCCTCCACTTT | CASSDSTAYNSPLHF
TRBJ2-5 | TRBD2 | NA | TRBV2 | TGTGCCAGCAGTGAAGCGGGACTAGCGGGAGAAGAGACCCAGTACTTC | CASSEAGLAGEETQYF
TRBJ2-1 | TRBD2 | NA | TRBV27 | TGTGCCAGCAGTCCTGAGGCACTAGCGGAATACAATGAGCAGTTCTTC | CASSPEALAEYNEQFF
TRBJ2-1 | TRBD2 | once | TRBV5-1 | TGCGCCAGCAGCGCAACGGGACTAGCGGACAATGAGCAGTTCTTC | CASSATGLADNEQFF
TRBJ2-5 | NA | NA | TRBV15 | TGTGCCACCAGCAGAGTAGTCCAGGGCCAAGAGACCCAGTACTTC | CATSRVVQGQETQYF
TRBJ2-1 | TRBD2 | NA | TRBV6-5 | TGTGCCAGCAGTACCTCCGGCGGGAGTATACAGTTCTTC | CASSTSGGSIQFF
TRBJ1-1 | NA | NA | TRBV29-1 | TGCAGCGTTTGGATCCCTCAGGGAGGAAACACTGAAGCTTTCTTT | CSVWIPQGGNTEAFF
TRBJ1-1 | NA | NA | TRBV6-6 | TGTGCCAGCATGTGGCAGAACACTGAAGCTTTCTTT | CASMWQNTEAFF
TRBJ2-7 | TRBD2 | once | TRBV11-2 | TGTGCCAGCAGCATGGGACTACTTGCCTACGAGCAGTACTTC | CASSMGLLAYEQYF
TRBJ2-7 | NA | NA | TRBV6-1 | TGTGCCAGCAGTGTAGGGGACATCGCCTACGAGCAGTACTTC | CASSVGDIAYEQYF
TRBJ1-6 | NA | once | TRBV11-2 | TGTGCCAGCAGCTATTACTTGGACAGACAGGATTCACCCCTCCACTTT | CASSYYLDRQDSPLHF
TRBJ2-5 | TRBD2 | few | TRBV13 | TGTGCCAGCAGCCCCACCGGCGGGGGGGGCCTAGAGACCCAGTACTTC | CASSPTGGGGLETQYF
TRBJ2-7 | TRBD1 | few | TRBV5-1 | TGCGCCAGCAGCTTGGAGGACAGGGAGTTCGTCCGCACCTACGAGCAGTACTTC | CASSLEDREFVRTYEQYF
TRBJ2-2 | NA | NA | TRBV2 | TGTGCCAGCAGTGAAGATCCGCAGAACACCGGGGAGCTGTTTTTT | CASSEDPQNTGELFF
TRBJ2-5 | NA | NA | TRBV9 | TGTGCCAGCAGCGACGGACTCCGCATACAAGAGACCCAGTACTTC | CASSDGLRIQETQYF
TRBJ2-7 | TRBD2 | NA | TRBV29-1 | TGCAGCGGAGGTAGCGGGGTCTACGAGCAGTACTTC | CSGGSGVYEQYF
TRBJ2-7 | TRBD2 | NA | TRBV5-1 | TGCGCCAGCAGAAAGGGGCTAGCGGCGACTTACGAGCAGTACTTC | CASRKGLAATYEQYF
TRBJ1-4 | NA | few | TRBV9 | TGTGCCAGCGCGGACGGAATTAATGAAAAACTGTTTTTT | CASADGINEKLFF
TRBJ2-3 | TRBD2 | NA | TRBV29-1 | TGCAGCGTGGGACTAGCGGGAGTCTCAGATACGCAGTATTTT | CSVGLAGVSDTQYF
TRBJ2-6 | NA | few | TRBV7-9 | TGTGCCAGCACCGAAGTGGTACAATCTGGGGCCAACGTCCTGACTTTC | CASTEVVQSGANVLTF
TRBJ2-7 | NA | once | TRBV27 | TGTGCCAGCGGACCCAGCGGAACCTACGAGCAGTACTTC | CASGPSGTYEQYF
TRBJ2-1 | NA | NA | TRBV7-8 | TGTGCCAGCAGCTCCCGGGAAGTCAAGACCAATGAGCAGTTCTTC | CASSSREVKTNEQFF
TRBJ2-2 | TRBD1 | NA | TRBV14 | TGTGCCAGCAGCCAACGACAGGGTGGCGGGGAGCTGTTTTTT | CASSQRQGGGELFF
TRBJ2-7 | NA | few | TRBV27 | TGTGCCAGCAGTTTAACAGGTCCCAACGAGCAGTACTTC | CASSLTGPNEQYF
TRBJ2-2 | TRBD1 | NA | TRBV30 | TGTGCCTGGAGTCTTATACAGGGGGATACTGGGGAGCTGTTTTTT | CAWSLIQGDTGELFF
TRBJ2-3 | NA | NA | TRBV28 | TGTGCCAGCAGTTTAGGAGGGGGGAGCACAGATACGCAGTATTTT | CASSLGGGSTDTQYF
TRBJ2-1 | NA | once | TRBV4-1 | TGCGCCAGCAGCCAAGGGACGGAGAATGAGCAGTTCTTC | CASSQGTENEQFF
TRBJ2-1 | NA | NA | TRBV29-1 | TGCAGCGTTGAAGATCTCAGGAACACCAATGAGCAGTTCTTC | CSVEDLRNTNEQFF
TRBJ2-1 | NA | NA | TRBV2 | TGTGCCAGCAGTGAATCGGCTGGAAGCTCCTACAATGAGCAGTTCTTC | CASSESAGSSYNEQFF
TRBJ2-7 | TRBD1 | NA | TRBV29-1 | TGCAGCGGGCTGGGACAGGGGCCCTACGAGCAGTACTTC | CSGLGQGPYEQYF
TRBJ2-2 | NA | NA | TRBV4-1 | TGCGCCAGCAGCCGGCAGCCGAACACCGGGGAGCTGTTTTTT | CASSRQPNTGELFF
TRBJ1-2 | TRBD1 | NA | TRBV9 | TGTGCCAGCAGCCCCTGGGGACAGGGGCCTTTCGGCTATGGCTACACCTTC | CASSPWGQGPFGYGYTF
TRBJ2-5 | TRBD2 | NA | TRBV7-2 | TGTGCCAGCAGCGCCGCGGGGGGCGCCCAAGAGACCCAGTACTTC | CASSAAGGAQETQYF